This T cell receptor beta chain was sequenced during a study of T cell repertoires in cytomegalovirus infection. In the study overall: Public signatures in TCR beta pointed to CMV infection and matching HLA type.

Germline V lookup: CDR1 DFQATT, CDR2 SNEGSKA (reference sequence). The CDR3 length is 16 residues. As concerns this clonotype: No antigen is known for it. Its ends do not fully match the called genes, so a read error is possible.

Each CDR3 protein gets one entry after TCRdb re-called the reads with MiXCR. The repertoire holds under 10,000 distinct CDR3 sequences, with approximately 54% as singletons. The sequence derives from a human donor in good health (CMV status not recorded). Some clones in this sample may be carry-over from other donors' samples. The specimen was PBMCs, sequenced either directly or after in vitro stimulation (not recorded which). The genes are TRBV20-1 and TRBJ2-1, with D possibly matching TRBD2 (5 bases). As DNA, the CDR3 is TGCAGTGCTAGAGATACCCGGCCTAGCTCCTACAATGAGCATTTCTTC. Amino acid sequence: CSARDTRPSSYNEHFF.